The rows below give T cell receptor beta chains drawn from one sample of a study of T-cell memory formation after mild COVID-19. MiXCR was run by TCRdb on the 5' RACE reads, yielding one entry per CDR3 protein. The sample has roughly 560,000 distinct CDR3 sequences, roughly 21% seen once. The sample was PBMCs or a T cell subset sorted from them (not recorded which). These TCRs come from an adult woman who had mild COVID-19 (a few samples of this study predate the infection). Cell type and time point are not known. Both conserved end residues are part of each CDR3. D genes are given only for firm matches. Clone size is shown for a subset of rows, as once, few, many or a class of expanded clone.

>-|TRBJ2-7|TRBV6-5|-|14
TGTGCCAGCAGGAAAGGGGGGAGCTCCTACGAGCAGTACTTC
CASRKGGSSYEQYF
>TRBD1|TRBJ2-3|TRBV7-9|few|17
TGTGCCAGCAGAGTACCGGCGGGGGACAGGGGCACAGATACGCAGTATTTT
CASRVPAGDRGTDTQYF
>-|TRBJ1-2|TRBV12-3/TRBV12-4|-|14
TGTGCCAGCAGTTTAGTGGGGACGGATTATGGCTACACCTTC
CASSLVGTDYGYTF
>-|TRBJ2-7|TRBV7-2|-|14
TGTGCCAGCAGCTTTACGGGGCGCCCGAACGAGCAGTACTTC
CASSFTGRPNEQYF
>-|TRBJ2-1|TRBV5-1|-|16
TGCGCCAGCAGCTTGCCTACAGGAGCAGTATACAATGAGCAGTTCTTC
CASSLPTGAVYNEQFF
>-|TRBJ2-2|TRBV12-3/TRBV12-4|-|15
TGTGCCAGCAGCCCTCACACCCCGAACACCGGGGAGCTGTTTTTT
CASSPHTPNTGELFF
>TRBD2|TRBJ2-1|TRBV14|-|16
TGTGCCAGCAGCCATGGGACTAGCGGGGGTTACAATGAGCAGTTCTTC
CASSHGTSGGYNEQFF
>TRBD2|TRBJ2-1|TRBV9|-|15
TGTGCCAGCAGCCCTTATAGCGGGAGCTTTAATGAGCAGTTCTTC
CASSPYSGSFNEQFF
>-|TRBJ1-1|TRBV12-3/TRBV12-4|few|13
TGTGCCAGCAGTTCGTGGGAGTATGCTGAAGCTTTCTTT
CASSSWEYAEAFF
>TRBD1|TRBJ1-5|TRBV18|-|17
TGTGCCAGCTCTATCGCCGGACAGGGACGAGTCAATCAGCCCCAGCATTTT
CASSIAGQGRVNQPQHF
>TRBD1|TRBJ2-1|TRBV5-1|-|14
TGCGCCAGCAAGCTTGGACCAGGGGGAGATGAGCAGTTCTTC
CASKLGPGGDEQFF
>TRBD1|TRBJ2-7|TRBV4-3|-|16
TGCGCCAGCAGCCAAGTAGGCCCGGACAGGGGAGACGAGCAGTACTTC
CASSQVGPDRGDEQYF
>TRBD2|TRBJ2-3|TRBV4-3|few|15
TGCGCCAGCAGCCAGGCCCCTAGCGGACAAGATACGCAGTATTTT
CASSQAPSGQDTQYF
>TRBD1|TRBJ1-1|TRBV6-5|-|15
TGTGCCAGCAGTCCGTTCTCTAGGGACAGGGGTATCGCTTTCTTT
CASSPFSRDRGIAFF
>TRBD2|TRBJ2-2|TRBV3-1|once|21
TGTGCCAGCAGCCAAGGGCCGCCGGGACTAGCGGGAATGAGCGGCACCGGGGAGCTGTTTTTT
CASSQGPPGLAGMSGTGELFF
>-|TRBJ1-1|TRBV18|-|14
TGTGCCAGCTCACCGTCGGGGATTAACACTGAAGCTTTCTTT
CASSPSGINTEAFF
>-|TRBJ1-6|TRBV11-2|-|15
TGTGCCAGCAGCCTGAAAGGGGCAGGGGATTCACCCCTCCACTTT
CASSLKGAGDSPLHF
>-|TRBJ1-1|TRBV5-1|-|13
TGCGCCAGCAGCTTATACATCTCCAAGGAAGCTTTCTTT
CASSLYISKEAFF
>-|TRBJ2-5|TRBV12-3/TRBV12-4|few|14
TGTGCCAGCAGTTTAGGTCAGATTCAAGAGACCCAGTACTTC
CASSLGQIQETQYF
>TRBD2|TRBJ2-3|TRBV29-1|-|17
TGCAGCCTGAAGTGGGAGGTTATAGCGGGAGGAACAGATACGCAGTATTTT
CSLKWEVIAGGTDTQYF
>TRBD2|TRBJ2-1|TRBV7-3|-|12
TGTGCCAGCAGCGGGGGGGAGGGTGAGCAGTTCTTC
CASSGGEGEQFF
>-|TRBJ2-7|TRBV24-1|once|14
TGTGCCACCAGTGAAACAGAATCATCTACGAAGCAGTACTTC
CATSETESSTKQYF
>TRBD1|TRBJ2-3|TRBV10-3|-|13
TGTGCCATCGGGGACAGGGGGCTTGATACGCAGTATTTT
CAIGDRGLDTQYF
>TRBD1|TRBJ2-3|TRBV12-3/TRBV12-4|few|15
TGTGCCAGCAGCCCCACAGGGGGCGCGGGAGATACGCAGTATTTT
CASSPTGGAGDTQYF
>TRBD2|TRBJ2-7|TRBV19|once|15
TGTGCCAGTAGTACGCTAGCGGGGGGAACCTACGAGCAGTACTTC
CASSTLAGGTYEQYF
>-|TRBJ2-7|TRBV27|few|14
TGTGCCAGCAGCCCCGTGACACCCTCCTACGAGCAGTACTTC
CASSPVTPSYEQYF
>TRBD2|TRBJ2-3|TRBV7-8|few|16
TGTGCCAGCAGCTCTTCCCCAAGCGGGAGCGCAACTACGCAGTATTTT
CASSSSPSGSATTQYF
>TRBD2|TRBJ2-1|TRBV28|few|17
TGTGCCAGCAGTGTTACTAGCGGGGCAAGCTCCTACAATGAGCAGTTCTTC
CASSVTSGASSYNEQFF
>TRBD2|TRBJ2-1|TRBV6-4|few|13
TGTGCCAGCAGTTGGACTAGTGAGAATGAGCAGTTCTTC
CASSWTSENEQFF
>-|TRBJ2-7|TRBV7-9|few|12
TGTGCCAGCAGCGCCCAGGGGTGGGAGCAGTACTTC
CASSAQGWEQYF
>TRBD1|TRBJ1-5|TRBV6-8|few|16
TGTGCCAGCAGTTCCCGGGACAGGCCCACGAATCAGCCCCAGCATTTT
CASSSRDRPTNQPQHF
>-|TRBJ2-7|TRBV4-1|-|15
TGCGCCAGCAGCCAGATCTGGCGGTCTGACTACGAGCAGTACTTC
CASSQIWRSDYEQYF
>-|TRBJ2-3|TRBV7-6|few|17
TGTGCCAGCAGCTCCAGGGGCCCTAGGGTCGGGACAGATACGCAGTATTTT
CASSSRGPRVGTDTQYF
>-|TRBJ1-2|TRBV12-3/TRBV12-4|few|11
TGTGCCAGCACCGGGACTCTCGGCTACACCTTC
CASTGTLGYTF
>TRBD1|TRBJ2-7|TRBV5-1|few|15
TGCGCCAGCAGCTCGTCAGGGGGCAGGGACTACGAGCAGTACTTC
CASSSSGGRDYEQYF
>-|TRBJ1-3|TRBV5-1|-|18
TGCGCCAGCAGTGGAGATCGAGAGGGGCGGCCTCTGTCGGGGACCATATATTTT
CASSGDREGRPLSGTIYF
>TRBD2|TRBJ2-7|TRBV18|-|15
TGTGCCAGCTCACCAATGCAGCGGGAGCCCTACGAGCAGTACTTC
CASSPMQREPYEQYF
>-|TRBJ2-1|TRBV29-1|-|13
TGCAGCGTCCAACTCATGGGCGTGGGTGAGCAGTTCTTC
CSVQLMGVGEQFF
>-|TRBJ1-5|TRBV24-1|few|12
TGTGCCACCTCAGGGGTCAATCAGCCCCAGCATTTT
CATSGVNQPQHF
>-|TRBJ2-7|TRBV14|-|15
TGTGCCAGCAGCCCCCGGGCCTTGTCAATTCGAGAGCAGTACTTC
CASSPRALSIREQYF
>-|TRBJ1-1|TRBV6-2/TRBV6-3|-|14
TGTGCCAGCAGCGCAACAGGGATGAACACTGAAGCTTTCTTT
CASSATGMNTEAFF
>TRBD2|TRBJ2-1|TRBV12-3/TRBV12-4|-|18
TGTGCCAGCAGTACCGGGACTAGCGGGAGGGAGCTTTACAATGAGCAGTTCTTC
CASSTGTSGRELYNEQFF
>-|TRBJ2-4|TRBV10-3|-|12
TGTGCCATCCAAGGCGGGGATCGTATTCAGTACTTC
CAIQGGDRIQYF
>-|TRBJ2-1|TRBV11-2|-|14
TGTGCCTCCCGAGGGCAGACTACCTACAATGAGCAGTTCTTC
CASRGQTTYNEQFF
>TRBD2|TRBJ2-3|TRBV5-1|few|14
TGCGCCAGCAGCGAGGGACTAGTAGCAGATACGCAGTATTTT
CASSEGLVADTQYF
>TRBD1|TRBJ1-2|TRBV25-1|-|15
TGTGCCAGCAGTCCGACGACAGGGATAATTCATGGCTACACCTTC
CASSPTTGIIHGYTF
>-|TRBJ2-1|TRBV11-2|few|14
TGTGCCAGCTCCATGGGGGGGCCCTACAATGAGCAGTTCTTC
CASSMGGPYNEQFF
>TRBD2|TRBJ2-1|TRBV6-5|few|16
TGTGCCAGCAGTTCCTTAGCGGGGCGAATTTACAATGAGCAGTTCTTC
CASSSLAGRIYNEQFF
>-|TRBJ2-5|TRBV12-3/TRBV12-4|many|13
TGTGCCAGCAGTTCGTTTTCCGGAGAGACCCAGTACTTC
CASSSFSGETQYF
>TRBD1|TRBJ1-2|TRBV12-3/TRBV12-4|many|13
TGTGCCAGCAGACGACAGGGGAACTATGGCTACACCTTC
CASRRQGNYGYTF
>-|TRBJ2-7|TRBV4-3|-|15
TGCGCCAGCAGCAAGCACGGAGGGCTTACTTACGAGCAGTACTTC
CASSKHGGLTYEQYF
>-|TRBJ2-1|TRBV7-2|few|14
TGTGCCGCCCGAGGCGACTTCTCCTACAATGAGCAGTTCTTC
CAARGDFSYNEQFF
>TRBD1|TRBJ1-3|TRBV4-1|few|16
TGCGCCAGCAGCTATCGGGACAGCGATTCTGGAAACACCATATATTTT
CASSYRDSDSGNTIYF
>-|TRBJ2-6|TRBV7-3|few|15
TGTGCCAGCAGCGGAGGGAGCACTGGGGCCAACGTCCTGACTTTC
CASSGGSTGANVLTF
>-|TRBJ1-2|TRBV7-8|few|18
TGTGCCAGCAGCTTAACGGCGCCGGGCAGTGGGATTAACTATGGCTACACCTTC
CASSLTAPGSGINYGYTF
>TRBD1|TRBJ2-1|TRBV25-1|-|16
TGTGCCAGCAGTGCTTCCGGGACAGGGTCCTACAATGAGCAGTTCTTC
CASSASGTGSYNEQFF
>-|TRBJ2-5|TRBV7-3|-|15
TGTGCCCGACACTGGGGGTCGGCGGGACGAGAGACCCAGTACTTC
CARHWGSAGRETQYF